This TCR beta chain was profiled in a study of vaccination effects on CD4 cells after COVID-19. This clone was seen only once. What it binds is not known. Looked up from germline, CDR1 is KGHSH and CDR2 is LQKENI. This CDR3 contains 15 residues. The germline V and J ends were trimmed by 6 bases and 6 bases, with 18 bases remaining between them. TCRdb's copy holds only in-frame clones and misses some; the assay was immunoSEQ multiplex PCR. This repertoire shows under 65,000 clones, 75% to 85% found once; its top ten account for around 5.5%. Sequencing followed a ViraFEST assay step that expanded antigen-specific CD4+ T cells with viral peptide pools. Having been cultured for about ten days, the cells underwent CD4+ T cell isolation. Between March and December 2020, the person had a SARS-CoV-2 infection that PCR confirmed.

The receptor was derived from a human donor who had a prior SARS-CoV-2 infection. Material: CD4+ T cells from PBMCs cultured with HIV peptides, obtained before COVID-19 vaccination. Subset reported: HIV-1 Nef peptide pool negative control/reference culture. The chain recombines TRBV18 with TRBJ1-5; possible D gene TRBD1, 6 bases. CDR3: CASSGGRGEIQPQHF. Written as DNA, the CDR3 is TGTGCCAGCTCGGGCGGAAGGGGGGAAATTCAGCCCCAGCATTTT.